This TCR beta chain was profiled in a study of blood T cells in healthy people across ages. A sample-barcoded 5' primer and a J-beta primer mix were used in a second PCR of roughly 7 to 11 cycles. TCRdb reprocessed the 5' RACE reads via MiXCR and lists one record per CDR3 protein. The top ten clones hold over 20% of a sample with about 800,000 distinct CDR3 sequences, about 62% of them seen once. The CDR3 runs 17 residues. CDR1 is MNHNS and CDR2 is SASEGT in the germline V gene. The sample taken for sequencing was blood. This TCR derives from a man aged 30 to 45 in good health. The chain carries TRBV6-1 and TRBJ2-4; a weak D match, TRBD1 (6 bases). The J call is doubtful: the DNA matches TRBJ2-7 better. The CDR3 loop is CASSRHPPLDSTYEQYF. DNA of the CDR3: TGTGCCAGCAGCCGGCATCCCCCATTGGACAGTACCTACGAGCAGTACTTC.